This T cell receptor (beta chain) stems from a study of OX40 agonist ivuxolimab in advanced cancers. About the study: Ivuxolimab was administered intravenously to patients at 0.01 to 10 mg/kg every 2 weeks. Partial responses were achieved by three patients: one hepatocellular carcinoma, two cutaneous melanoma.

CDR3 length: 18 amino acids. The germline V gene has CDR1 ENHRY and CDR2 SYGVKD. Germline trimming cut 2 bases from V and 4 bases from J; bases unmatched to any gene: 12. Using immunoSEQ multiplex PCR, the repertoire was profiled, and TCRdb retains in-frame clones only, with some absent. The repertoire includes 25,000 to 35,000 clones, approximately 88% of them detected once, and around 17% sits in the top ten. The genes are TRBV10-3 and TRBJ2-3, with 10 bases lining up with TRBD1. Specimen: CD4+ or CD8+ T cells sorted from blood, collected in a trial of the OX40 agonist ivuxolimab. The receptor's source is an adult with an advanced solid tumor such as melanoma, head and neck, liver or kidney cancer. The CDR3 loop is CAISEILTGTGAADTQYF. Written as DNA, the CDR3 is TGTGCCATCAGTGAGATCCTGACCGGGACAGGGGCGGCAGATACGCAGTATTTT.